Listed below are T cell receptor beta chains from one sample, sequenced in a study of cytomegalovirus exposure and HLA in healthy donors. Only in-frame clones appear in the TCRdb table, and some are missing; sequencing was by immunoSEQ multiplex PCR. The profile shows 110,000 or so clones, roughly three quarters of them singletons. Sequencing used PBMCs. The receptors originated from a man over 45 in good health and CMV-seropositive. Each CDR3 is given with its conserved first and last residue. A D gene is named only where the DNA matches it firmly. The size entry is marked missing in some rows and otherwise reads once, few, many or a size class.

J: TRBJ2-7; size: -; V: TRBV5-6; D: TRBD1; DNA: TGTGCCAGCAGTTACCTATCGTACCGGGACAGGGGATACGAGCAGTACTTC; CDR3: CASSYLSYRDRGYEQYF
J: TRBJ1-4; size: -; V: TRBV19; D: -; DNA: TGTGCCAGTAGTATAGAGAGGAGGTCCACTAATGAAAAACTGTTTTTT; CDR3: CASSIERRSTNEKLFF
J: TRBJ2-1; size: once; V: TRBV5-1; D: TRBD2; DNA: TGCGCCAGCAGCTTGGTGGTTAGCGGGGGGCCGGAGCAGTTCTTC; CDR3: CASSLVVSGGPEQFF
J: TRBJ2-5; size: -; V: TRBV27; D: TRBD1; DNA: TGTGCCAGCAAACTAGGGACAGCTCAAGAGACCCAGTACTTC; CDR3: CASKLGTAQETQYF
J: TRBJ2-2; size: -; V: TRBV7-2; D: -; DNA: TGTGCCAGCAGCTTATCCGGGGGTGGGGGCACCGGGGAGCTGTTTTTT; CDR3: CASSLSGGGGTGELFF
J: TRBJ2-7; size: -; V: TRBV6-5; D: TRBD1; DNA: TGTGCCAGCAGTAGGGAGGACAGGGGGGGTTACGAGCAGTACTTC; CDR3: CASSREDRGGYEQYF
J: TRBJ2-3; size: -; V: TRBV10-2; D: TRBD1; DNA: TGCGCCAGCAGTACCGGGACAGGGGGCGCAGATACGCAGTATTTT; CDR3: CASSTGTGGADTQYF
J: TRBJ1-6; size: -; V: TRBV4-1; D: -; DNA: TGCGCCAGCAGCCCAGGCCCTAGGGGTTCCTATAATTCACCCCTCCACTTT; CDR3: CASSPGPRGSYNSPLHF
J: TRBJ2-3; size: -; V: TRBV5-1; D: -; DNA: TGCGCCAGCAGCTCCTCTAGCACAGATACGCAGTATTTT; CDR3: CASSSSSTDTQYF
J: TRBJ1-3; size: -; V: TRBV18; D: -; DNA: TGTGCCAGCTCAGACACAGGATCCTCTGGAAACACCATATATTTT; CDR3: CASSDTGSSGNTIYF
J: TRBJ1-2; size: -; V: TRBV15; D: -; DNA: TGTGCCACCAGCAGAGGGCAGGGCCACACCTTC; CDR3: CATSRGQGHTF
J: TRBJ1-3; size: -; V: TRBV27; D: -; DNA: TGTGCCAGCAGTTACTCCTATTTAGGAAACACCATATATTTT; CDR3: CASSYSYLGNTIYF
J: TRBJ2-7; size: -; V: TRBV27; D: TRBD2; DNA: TGTGCCAGCAGTCGGTACTTAAGGACTAGCGGGAGTGAATCCCCAGGATACGAGCAGTACTTC; CDR3: CASSRYLRTSGSESPGYEQYF
J: TRBJ2-5; size: -; V: TRBV25-1; D: TRBD1; DNA: TGTGCCAGCAGCGACAGGGGGCAAGAGACCCAGTACTTC; CDR3: CASSDRGQETQYF
J: TRBJ2-1; size: -; V: TRBV2; D: -; DNA: TGTGCCAGCGGTGGTAGTTCCTACAATGAGCAGTTCTTC; CDR3: CASGGSSYNEQFF
J: TRBJ2-2; size: -; V: TRBV2; D: TRBD1; DNA: TGTGCCAGCAGAGGGACAGGGGTAGCCGGGGAGCTGTTTTTT; CDR3: CASRGTGVAGELFF
J: TRBJ2-3; size: -; V: TRBV4-1; D: -; DNA: TGCGCCAGCAGCCAAGGACTAGTCGATACGCAGTATTTT; CDR3: CASSQGLVDTQYF
J: TRBJ2-7; size: -; V: TRBV28; D: TRBD2; DNA: TGTGCCAGCAGTCCCAGCGGGAGTCTCTCCTACGAGCAGTACTTC; CDR3: CASSPSGSLSYEQYF
J: TRBJ1-5; size: -; V: TRBV6-1; D: -; DNA: TGTGCCAGCAGTGGACAGAGGTTGACCAATCAGCCCCAGCATTTT; CDR3: CASSGQRLTNQPQHF
J: TRBJ2-5; size: -; V: TRBV7-9; D: -; DNA: TGTGCCAGCAGTCGAGACAGGAGCGCTGCACCGGAGACCCAGTACTTC; CDR3: CASSRDRSAAPETQYF